The clone carrying this T cell receptor beta chain was recorded many times. No antigen is known for it. How the authors handled the data: What underpinned the distant-metastasis classifier for papillary thyroid cancer was the set of CDR3 differences across clinicopathological groups. TCRdb re-clonotyped the PCR reads via MiXCR. The V and J calls reflect TCRdb's pipeline rather than the authors' work. The sample holds some 31,000 clones, roughly 19% seen once. The sample belongs to a study of metastatic and nonmetastatic thyroid tumors. Looking at the study overall: Repertoires of blood and of tissue (tumor or nodule) from malignant and benign thyroid patients were compared. Study-wide findings and caveats: Significantly greater TCR beta diversity was reportedly found in malignant thyroid tumors than in benign nodules (in blood and tumor).

Not a single patient had been given any form of treatment at any point before undergoing thyroid surgery. The V end was cut by 0 bases, the J end by 4 bases, with 9 bases between. Germline CDR1 is SGHTA and CDR2 is FQGNSA. The CDR3 loop spans 14 amino acids. V is TRBV7-2 and J is TRBJ1-1, with D tentatively TRBD1 (5 bases). This clonotype was sampled from a female donor with papillary thyroid cancer or a benign thyroid nodule (not recorded which). Some clones in this sample may be carry-over from other donors' samples. Sequenced sample: blood. DNA for the CDR3: TGTGCCAGCAGCTTAGCAGGGCAGGGCACTGAAGCTTTCTTT. Translating gives CASSLAGQGTEAFF.